The T cell receptor beta chain under discussion was sequenced for a study of T-cell reconstitution after alpha-beta-depleted transplantation in children. Unique molecular identifiers were used in preparing the TCRbeta library. TCRdb ran MiXCR on the PCR reads and lists one entry per CDR3 protein. The table includes 450,000 to 600,000 distinct CDR3 sequences, 10% to 15% detected once. The table lists this clonotype with a few counts. Its antigen is not known. Study findings and constraints: Some patients showed high day-60 TCRbeta diversity, which derived from surviving recipient T cells and thymic progenitors. Fresh T-cell production supplied most of the T-cell counts and diversity seen one year after transplant. Several hundred expanded graft clones reportedly were the source of alpha-beta T cells about two months after transplant.

The CDR3 consists of 16 residues. The germline V gene encodes CDR1 MNHEY and CDR2 SVGAGI. Trimming took off 2 bases at V and 5 bases at J, with 18 bases between the two ends. The sequencing here drew on PBMCs, mostly from graft donor cells, taken 360 days after TCRalphabeta/CD19-depleted stem cell transplant. The chain combines TRBV6-5 with TRBJ2-5; a possible D gene is TRBD1 (5 bases). This TCR came from a male patient under 18 who had a stem cell transplant for acute myeloid leukemia, so the T cells may come from the graft donor. CDR3 sequence: CASSYRPLDKGETQYF. For the CDR3, the DNA is TGTGCCAGCAGTTACCGGCCCCTTGACAAGGGGGAGACCCAGTACTTC.